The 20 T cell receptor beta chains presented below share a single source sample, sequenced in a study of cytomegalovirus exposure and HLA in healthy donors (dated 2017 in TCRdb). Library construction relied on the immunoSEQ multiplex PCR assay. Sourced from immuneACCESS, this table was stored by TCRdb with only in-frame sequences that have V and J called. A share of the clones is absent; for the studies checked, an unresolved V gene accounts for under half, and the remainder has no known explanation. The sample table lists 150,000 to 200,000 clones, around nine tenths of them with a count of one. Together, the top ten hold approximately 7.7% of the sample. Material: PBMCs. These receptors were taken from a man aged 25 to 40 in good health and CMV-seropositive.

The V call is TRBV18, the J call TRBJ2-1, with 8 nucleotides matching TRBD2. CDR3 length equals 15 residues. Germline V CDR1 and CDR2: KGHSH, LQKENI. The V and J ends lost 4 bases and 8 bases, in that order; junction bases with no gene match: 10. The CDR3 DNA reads TGTGCCAGCTCACAACGTCGGGGGGGCAGGGATGAGCAGTTCTTC. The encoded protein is CASSQRRGGRDEQFF.

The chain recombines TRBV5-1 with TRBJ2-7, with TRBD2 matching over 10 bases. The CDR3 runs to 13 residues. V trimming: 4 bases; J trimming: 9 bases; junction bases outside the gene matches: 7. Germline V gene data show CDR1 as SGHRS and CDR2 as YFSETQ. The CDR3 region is CASSLAGEPSQYF. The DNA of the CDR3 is TGCGCCAGCAGCCTAGCGGGAGAACCCTCGCAGTACTTC.

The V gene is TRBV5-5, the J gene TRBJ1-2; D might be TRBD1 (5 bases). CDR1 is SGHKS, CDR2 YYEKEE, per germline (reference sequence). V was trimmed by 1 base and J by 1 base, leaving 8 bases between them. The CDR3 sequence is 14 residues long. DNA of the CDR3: TGTGCCAGCAGCTTGACGGGGGTTAACTATGGCTACACCTTC. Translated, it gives CASSLTGVNYGYTF.

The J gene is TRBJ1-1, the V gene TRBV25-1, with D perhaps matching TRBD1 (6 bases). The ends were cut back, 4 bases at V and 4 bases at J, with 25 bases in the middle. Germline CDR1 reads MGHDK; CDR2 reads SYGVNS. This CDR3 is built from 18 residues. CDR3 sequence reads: CASSVHRRQVGGCTEAFF. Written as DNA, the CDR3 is TGTGCCAGCAGTGTACACCGCCGACAGGTTGGGGGCTGCACTGAAGCTTTCTTT. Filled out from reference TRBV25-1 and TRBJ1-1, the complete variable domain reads EADIYQTPRYLVIGTGKKITLECSQTMGHDKMYWYQQDPGMELHLIHYSYGVNSTEKGDLSSESTVSRIRTEHFPLTLESARPSHTSQYLCASSVHRRQVGGCTEAFFGQGTRLTVV.

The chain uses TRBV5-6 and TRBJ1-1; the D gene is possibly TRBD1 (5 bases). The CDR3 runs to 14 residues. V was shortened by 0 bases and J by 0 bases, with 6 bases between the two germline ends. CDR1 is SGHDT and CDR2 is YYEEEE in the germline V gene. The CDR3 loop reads CASSLAGMNTEAFF. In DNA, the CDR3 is TGTGCCAGCAGCTTGGCAGGGATGAACACTGAAGCTTTCTTT. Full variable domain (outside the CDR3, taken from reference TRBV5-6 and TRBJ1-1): DAGVTQSPTHLIKTRGQQVTLRCSPKSGHDTVSWYQQALGQGPQFIFQYYEEEERQRGNFPDRFSGHQFPNYSSELNVNALLLGDSALYLCASSLAGMNTEAFFGQGTRLTVV.

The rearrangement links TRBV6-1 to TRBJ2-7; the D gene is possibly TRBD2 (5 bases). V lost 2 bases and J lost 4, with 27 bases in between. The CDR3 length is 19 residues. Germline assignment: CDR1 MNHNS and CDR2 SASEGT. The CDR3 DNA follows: TGTGCCAGCAGTGAATTCAAAGGGCCGGGATATGAGCCTCGATACGAGCAGTACTTC. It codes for CASSEFKGPGYEPRYEQYF.

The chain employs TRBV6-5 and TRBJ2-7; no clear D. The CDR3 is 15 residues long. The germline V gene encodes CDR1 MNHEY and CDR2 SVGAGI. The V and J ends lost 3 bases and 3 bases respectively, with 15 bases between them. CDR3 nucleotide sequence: TGTGCCAGCAGTTATTCGGCTGGAAGAGACTACGAGCAGTACTTC. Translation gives CASSYSAGRDYEQYF.

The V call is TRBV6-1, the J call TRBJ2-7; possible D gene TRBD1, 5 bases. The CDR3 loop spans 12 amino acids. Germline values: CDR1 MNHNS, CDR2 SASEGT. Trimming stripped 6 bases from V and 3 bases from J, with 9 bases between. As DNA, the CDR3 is TGTGCCAGCAGGACGGACAACTACGAGCAGTACTTC. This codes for CASRTDNYEQYF.

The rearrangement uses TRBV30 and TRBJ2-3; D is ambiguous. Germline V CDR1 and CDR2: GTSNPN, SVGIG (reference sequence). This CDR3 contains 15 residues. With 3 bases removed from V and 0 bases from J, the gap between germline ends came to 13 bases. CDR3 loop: CAWSQVLSSTDTQYF. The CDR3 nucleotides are TGTGCCTGGAGCCAGGTATTGTCTAGCACAGATACGCAGTATTTT.

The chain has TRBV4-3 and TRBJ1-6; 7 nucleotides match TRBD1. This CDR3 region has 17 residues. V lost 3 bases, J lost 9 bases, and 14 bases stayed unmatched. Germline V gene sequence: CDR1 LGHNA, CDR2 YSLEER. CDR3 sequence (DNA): TGCGCCAGCAGCCAGAACAGACAGGGAATCGGTGGTTCACCCCTCCACTTT. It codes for CASSQNRQGIGGSPLHF.

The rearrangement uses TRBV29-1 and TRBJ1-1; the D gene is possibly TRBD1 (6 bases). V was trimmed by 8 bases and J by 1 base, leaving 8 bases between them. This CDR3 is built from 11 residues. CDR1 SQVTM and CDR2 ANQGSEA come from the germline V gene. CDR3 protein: CSSDRNTEAFF. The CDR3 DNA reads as TGCAGCTCGGACAGGAACACTGAAGCTTTCTTT.

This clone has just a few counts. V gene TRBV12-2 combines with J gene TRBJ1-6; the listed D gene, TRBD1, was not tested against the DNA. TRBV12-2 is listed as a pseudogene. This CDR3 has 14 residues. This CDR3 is CASRHREYNSPLHF. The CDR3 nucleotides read TGTGCAAGTCGTCACAGGGAATATAATTCACCCCTCCACTTT.

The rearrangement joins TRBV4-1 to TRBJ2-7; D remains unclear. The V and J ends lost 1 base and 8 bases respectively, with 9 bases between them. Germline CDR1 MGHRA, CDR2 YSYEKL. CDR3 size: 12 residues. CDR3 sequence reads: CASSQGMGKQYF. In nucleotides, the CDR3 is TGCGCCAGCAGCCAAGGGATGGGGAAGCAGTACTTC.

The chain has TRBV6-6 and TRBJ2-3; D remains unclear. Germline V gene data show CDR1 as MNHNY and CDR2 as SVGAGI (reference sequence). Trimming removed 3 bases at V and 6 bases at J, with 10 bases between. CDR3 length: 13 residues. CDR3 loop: CASSYRLGDTQYF. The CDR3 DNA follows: TGTGCCAGCAGTTATAGGCTGGGGGATACGCAGTATTTT.

The CDR3 protein is CASSELRSYNEQFF. CDR3 in DNA: TGTGCCAGCAGTGAATTAAGATCTTACAATGAGCAGTTCTTC. J is TRBJ2-1 and V is TRBV25-1; D ambiguous. The CDR3 runs 14 residues. V lost 1 base, J lost 4 bases, and 8 bases lay in between. Germline CDR1 reads MGHDK; CDR2 reads SYGVNS.

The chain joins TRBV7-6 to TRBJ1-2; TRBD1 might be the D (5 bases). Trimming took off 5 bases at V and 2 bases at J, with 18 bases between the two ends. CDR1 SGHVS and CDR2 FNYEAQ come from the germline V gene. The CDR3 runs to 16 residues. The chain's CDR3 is CASSQTPGRGNYGYTF. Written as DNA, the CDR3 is TGTGCCAGCAGCCAAACCCCGGGACGGGGAAACTATGGCTACACCTTC. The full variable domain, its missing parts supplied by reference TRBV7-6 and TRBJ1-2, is GAGVSQSPRYKVTKRGQDVALRCDPISGHVSLYWYRQALGQGPEFLTYFNYEAQQDKSGLPNDRFSAERPEGSISTLTIQRTEQRDSAMYRCASSQTPGRGNYGYTFGSGTRLTVV.

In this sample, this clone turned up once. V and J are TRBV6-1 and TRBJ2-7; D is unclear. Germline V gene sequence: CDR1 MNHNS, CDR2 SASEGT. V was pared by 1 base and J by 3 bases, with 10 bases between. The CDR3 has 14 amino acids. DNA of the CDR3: TGTGCCAGCAGTGAAGGGTTCGGCGGCTACGAGCAGTACTTC. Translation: CASSEGFGGYEQYF.

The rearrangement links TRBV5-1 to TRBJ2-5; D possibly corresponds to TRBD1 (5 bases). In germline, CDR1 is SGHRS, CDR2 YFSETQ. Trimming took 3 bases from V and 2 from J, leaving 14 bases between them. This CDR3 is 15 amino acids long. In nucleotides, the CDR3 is TGCGCCAGCAGCTCGAGGAAGGGGATTCAAGAGACCCAGTACTTC. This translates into CASSSRKGIQETQYF.

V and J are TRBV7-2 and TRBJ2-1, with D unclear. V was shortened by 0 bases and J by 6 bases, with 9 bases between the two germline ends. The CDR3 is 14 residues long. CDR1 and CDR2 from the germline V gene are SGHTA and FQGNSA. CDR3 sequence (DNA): TGTGCCAGCAGCTTAGCTGGTCAAGTCAATGAGCAGTTCTTC. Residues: CASSLAGQVNEQFF.

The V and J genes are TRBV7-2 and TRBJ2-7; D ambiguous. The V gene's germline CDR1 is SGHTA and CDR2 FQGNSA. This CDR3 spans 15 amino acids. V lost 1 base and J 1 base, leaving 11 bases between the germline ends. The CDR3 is CASSLVSPTSYEQYF. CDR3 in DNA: TGTGCCAGCAGCTTAGTGTCACCCACTTCCTACGAGCAGTACTTC.